This entry describes one T cell receptor (beta chain). Original data processing: For nucleated cells, counts were estimated from reference gene primer amplification. Some clones are missing from TCRdb's copy, which holds only in-frame ones; the method was immunoSEQ multiplex PCR. That table furnishes V, J and clone size, whereas the DNA furnished D and trimming. The sample comprises approximately 300,000 clones, about 90% of which are singletons, and roughly 4.3% rests with the top ten. The data were taken from a study of blood T cell repertoires in COVID-19. CDR3 size: 16 residues. Trimming removed 2 bases from V and 5 bases from J; junction bases left unmatched: 12. Germline assignment: CDR1 SGHAT and CDR2 FQNNGV. The participants were between about 18 and 95 years old and came from some 23 US areas. Grouping used clinical history reported by participants in a survey and questionnaire.

The chain couples TRBV11-2 to TRBJ2-7; 7 bases are shared with TRBD1. Sequencing used PBMCs or T cells enriched from blood (not recorded which). The TCR sequence derives from a woman younger than 35 with acute COVID-19. In DNA, the CDR3 is TGTGCCAGCAGCTTAACTATAAGAGGGGGCCTCGACGAGCAGTACTTC. Translated: CASSLTIRGGLDEQYF. The full variable domain, in which reference TRBV11-2 and TRBJ2-7 provide the parts outside the CDR3, is EAGVAQSPRYKIIEKRQSVAFWCNPISGHATLYWYQQILGQGPKLLIQFQNNGVVDDSQLPKDRFSAERLKGVDSTLKIQPAKLEDSAVYLCASSLTIRGGLDEQYFGPGTRLTVT.